Each of the 25 T cell receptor beta chains below was sequenced from the same sample in a study of T-cell memory formation after mild COVID-19. TCRdb re-analysed the 5' RACE reads in MiXCR, keeping a single row per CDR3 protein. The sample consists of roughly 100,000 distinct CDR3 sequences, approximately 16% of them appearing once. The sequencing input was PBMCs or a T cell subset sorted from them (not recorded which). The receptors here all came from a man aged 18-30 years who had mild COVID-19 (a few samples of this study predate the infection). Cell type and time point are not known.

This clonotype has at least ten counts. The chain recombines TRBV4-3 with TRBJ2-1; D is perhaps TRBD1 (7 bases). The V and J ends lost 1 base and 5 bases respectively, with 12 bases between them. The germline CDR1 and CDR2 sequences are LGHNA and YSLEER. This CDR3 is built from 15 residues. The CDR3 DNA is TGCGCCAGCAGCCAAGGGGGGGACAGAAACAATGAGCAGTTCTTC. Its translation is CASSQGGDRNNEQFF.

This clonotype showed up many times. Mismatch with germline at one junction end may stem from a read error. The chain links TRBV4-1 to TRBJ1-1; 8 bases line up with TRBD1. Germline V CDR1 and CDR2: MGHRA, YSYEKL. The length of the CDR3 is 13 residues. CDR3 amino acids: CASSLDRVRELIF. The CDR3 DNA is TGCGCCAGCAGCCTGGACAGGGTACGTGAATTGATCTTT.

This clonotype came up many times. This chain uses TRBV6-2 or TRBV6-3 with TRBJ2-1; tentative D call: TRBD1 (6 bases). Per the germline V gene, CDR1 is MNHEY and CDR2 is SVGEGT. The CDR3 consists of 14 residues. Trimming pared 0 bases from V and 4 bases from J, leaving 7 bases between. CDR3 nucleotide sequence: TGTGCCAGCAGTTACTCGACAGGATACAATGAGCAGTTCTTC. Amino acids: CASSYSTGYNEQFF.

This sequence joins TRBV10-2 and TRBJ2-3; 11 bases agree with TRBD2. Germline V gene lookup returns CDR1 WSHSY and CDR2 SAAADI. Trimming at V came to 10 bases and at J to 4 bases, leaving 7 bases not matched to a gene. The CDR3 has 14 residues. In nucleotides, the CDR3 is TGCGCCACCATAGCGGGGGGGCTATCAGATACGCAGTATTTT. This sequence encodes CATIAGGLSDTQYF.

V and J are TRBV14 and TRBJ1-4; TRBD1 matches at 7 bases. This CDR3 region has 15 residues. V dropped 3 bases and J dropped 7; count of bases not matched to a gene: 8. From germline, CDR1 is SGHDN and CDR2 FVKESK. This CDR3 reads CASSHLTGRSEKLFF. Here the CDR3 DNA reads TGTGCCAGCAGCCACCTGACAGGGAGGAGTGAAAAACTGTTTTTT.

V is TRBV7-9 and J is TRBJ2-1; D is perhaps TRBD1 (6 bases). The CDR3 is 15 amino acids. Trimming removed 4 bases at V and 4 bases at J, with 14 bases between. The germline CDR1 and CDR2 sequences are SEHNR and FQNEAQ (reference sequence). The CDR3 bases are TGTGCCAGCAGCTCCTTGACAGGAGCATACAATGAGCAGTTCTTC. Translated, it gives CASSSLTGAYNEQFF. Variable domain in full (rest from reference TRBV7-9 and TRBJ2-1): DTGVSQNPRHKITKRGQNVTFRCDPISEHNRLYWYRQTLGQGPEFLTYFQNEAQLEKSRLLSDRFSAERPKGSFSTLEIQRTEQGDSAMYLCASSSLTGAYNEQFFGPGTRLTVL.

The chain combines TRBV3-1 with TRBJ2-1; 12 bases fit TRBD1. Germline lookup yields CDR1 LGHDT and CDR2 YNNKEL (reference sequence). The V and J ends lost 3 bases and 7 bases, in that order; junction bases with no gene match: 7. CDR3 size: 16 residues. The CDR3 spells CASSHSRDRGLNEQFF. CDR3 in DNA: TGTGCCAGCAGCCACTCCCGGGACAGGGGGCTTAATGAGCAGTTCTTC.

The table lists this clonotype with a few counts. The chain has TRBV7-9 and TRBJ2-7, with TRBD1 matching 9 bases. Germline trimming cut 4 bases from V and 4 bases from J; bases unmatched to any gene: 14. CDR1 and CDR2 (germline): SEHNR, FQNEAQ (reference sequence). The CDR3 is 17 amino acids. The CDR3 loop is CASSSHLAGTGTYEQYF. In DNA form, the CDR3 reads TGTGCCAGCAGCTCCCACCTTGCCGGGACAGGGACGTACGAGCAGTACTTC.

This clonotype was seen only a few times. The gene calls are TRBV5-1 and TRBJ1-1; D unresolved. V dropped 4 bases and J dropped 4 bases, with 11 bases sitting between them. The germline gives CDR1 SGHRS, CDR2 YFSETQ. The CDR3 is 13 residues long. The CDR3 is CASSRRGGTEAFF. The CDR3 bases are TGCGCCAGCAGCCGCCGGGGAGGCACTGAAGCTTTCTTT.

This clonotype was recorded a few times. This rearrangement joins TRBV7-9 to TRBJ1-1; a weak D match, TRBD1 (5 bases). The germline CDR1 and CDR2 sequences are SEHNR and FQNEAQ (reference sequence). This CDR3 spans 13 amino acids. The ends were cut back, 4 bases at V and 5 bases at J, with 11 bases in the middle. The CDR3 region has the DNA TGTGCCAGCAGCTCCGGGGGGGTAACTGAAGCTTTCTTT. Translation gives CASSSGGVTEAFF.

This clonotype was recorded many times. The chain joins TRBV19 to TRBJ2-1, with TRBD1 matching over 8 bases. Germline CDR1 and CDR2: LNHDA and SQIVND (reference sequence). The CDR3 sequence is 13 residues long. Germline trimming cut 10 bases from V and 9 bases from J; bases unmatched to any gene: 11. The CDR3 loop is CATRTGYIGEQFF. Here the CDR3 DNA reads TGTGCCACTCGGACAGGGTATATTGGTGAGCAGTTCTTC.

The chain has TRBV9 and TRBJ1-4; no clear D gene. The germline V gene has CDR1 SGDLS and CDR2 YYNGEE. The CDR3 contains 13 residues. V gave up 7 bases and J gave up 6 bases, with 13 bases separating them. The CDR3 DNA reads as TGTGCCAGCGCCCGGGCCCCCGATGAAAAACTGTTTTTT. Encoded protein: CASARAPDEKLFF.

This clonotype has a count of ten or more. The V and J genes are TRBV20-1 and TRBJ2-5, with 14 nucleotides matching TRBD2. Trimming took 3 bases from V and 2 from J; bases not matched to a gene: 2. The CDR3 consists of 15 residues. The germline V gene has CDR1 DFQATT and CDR2 SNEGSKA (reference sequence). The CDR3 sequence is CSARGTSGRQETQYF. The CDR3 nucleotides read TGCAGTGCTAGGGGGACTAGCGGGAGACAAGAGACCCAGTACTTC.

V usage is TRBV7-3 and J usage is TRBJ2-1, with D possibly called TRBD1 or TRBD2 (6 bases each). The germline V and J ends were trimmed by 6 bases and 6 bases, with 12 bases remaining between them. CDR1 is SGHTA, CDR2 FQGTGA, per germline. The CDR3 is 13 amino acids. The CDR3 DNA follows: TGTGCCAGCAGACTTGAGGGGGGCAATGAGCAGTTCTTC. It codes for CASRLEGGNEQFF.

J is TRBJ2-3 and V is TRBV5-1; D remains unclear. The CDR3 totals 14 residues. Germline V gene data show CDR1 as SGHRS and CDR2 as YFSETQ. Deletions cut 4 bases from V and 4 bases from J, with 13 bases between. CDR3: CASSPSLVPDTQYF. In DNA, the CDR3 is TGCGCCAGCAGCCCAAGTCTAGTCCCAGATACGCAGTATTTT. Together with reference TRBV5-1 and TRBJ2-3, the CDR3 gives the full variable domain: KAGVTQTPRYLIKTRGQQVTLSCSPISGHRSVSWYQQTPGQGLQFLFEYFSETQRNKGNFPGRFSGRQFSNSRSEMNVSTLELGDSALYLCASSPSLVPDTQYFGPGTRLTVL.

This clonotype was found a few times. The chain employs TRBV9 and TRBJ2-3, with 9 bases lining up with TRBD1. The CDR3 extends over 16 amino acids. The germline V gene encodes CDR1 SGDLS and CDR2 YYNGEE. V was pared by 4 bases and J by 2 bases, with 8 bases of the junction left unmatched. CDR3 sequence reads: CASSPRTGEDTDTQYF. DNA of the CDR3: TGTGCCAGCAGCCCCAGGACAGGGGAAGACACAGATACGCAGTATTTT.

This clonotype was detected many times. The chain carries TRBV7-6 and TRBJ2-1; D is undetermined. Trimming stripped 3 bases from V and 2 bases from J, with 8 bases between. This CDR3 contains 14 residues. Germline V gene data show CDR1 as SGHVS and CDR2 as FNYEAQ. This chain's CDR3 is CASSFPDTYNEQFF. CDR3 coding DNA: TGTGCCAGCAGCTTCCCGGATACCTACAATGAGCAGTTCTTC.

The V and J genes are TRBV4-3 and TRBJ2-2, with 10 bases fitting TRBD1. The V and J ends lost 5 bases and 7 bases, in that order; junction bases with no gene match: 16. Germline values: CDR1 LGHNA, CDR2 YSLEER. CDR3 size: 18 residues. CDR3 in DNA: TGCGCCAGCAGCTACCACGCCGGGACAGGGGTTGATATCGGGGAGCTGTTTTTT. Its translation is CASSYHAGTGVDIGELFF.

This rearrangement joins TRBV2 to TRBJ2-5; D may be TRBD2 (5 bases). This CDR3 comprises 13 residues. V was cut by 7 bases and J by 0 bases, with 9 bases left in between. Germline V CDR1 and CDR2: SNHLY, FYNNEI. Written as DNA, the CDR3 is TGTGCCAGCAAGCGGCCTTACCAAGAGACCCAGTACTTC. This gives the protein CASKRPYQETQYF. The whole variable domain, filled in from reference TRBV2 and TRBJ2-5, reads EPEVTQTPSHQVTQMGQEVILRCVPISNHLYFYWYRQILGQKVEFLVSFYNNEISEKSEIFDDQFSVERPDGSNFTLKIRSTKLEDSAMYFCASKRPYQETQYFGPGTRLLVL.

This clonotype has more than one count but fewer than ten. The junction differs from germline at one of its ends, possibly a read error. V and J are TRBV29-1 and TRBJ1-4; a possible D gene is TRBD1 (6 bases). Germline CDR1 and CDR2: SQVTM and ANQGSEA. The CDR3 runs to 13 residues. The CDR3 is CTARGTTNEKLFF. The DNA of the CDR3 is TGCACAGCTCGTGGGACAACGAATGAAAAACTGTTTTTT.

By frequency in the sample, this clonotype is medium-sized (0.01 to 0.1%). V gene TRBV20-1 combines with J gene TRBJ1-5; D uncertain. The CDR3 has 14 amino acids. Germline assignment: CDR1 DFQATT and CDR2 SNEGSKA (reference sequence). The V end was cut by 0 bases, the J end by 4 bases, with 10 bases between. The CDR3 coding sequence is TGCAGTGCTAGAGATTTGCCGGGTAATCAGCCCCAGCATTTT. This encodes CSARDLPGNQPQHF.

The J gene is TRBJ1-1, the V gene TRBV12-3 or TRBV12-4; D call uncertain. This CDR3 has 14 residues. V lost 7 bases, J lost 1 base, and 13 bases lay in between. The CDR3 coding sequence is TGTGCCAGCATATACCAGTCGGGGAACACTGAAGCTTTCTTT. The encoded protein is CASIYQSGNTEAFF.

The chain combines TRBV19 with TRBJ1-1; D gene uncertain. Germline CDR1 is LNHDA and CDR2 is SQIVND (reference sequence). V shed 6 bases and J shed 4 bases, with 6 bases lying between them. The CDR3 length is 11 residues. The CDR3 DNA reads TGTGCCAGTAGGGCCTCCACTGAAGCTTTCTTT. Translated, it gives CASRASTEAFF.

This clonotype was observed a few times. This chain joins TRBV24-1 and TRBJ1-1, with a weak D call TRBD1 (6 bases). The ends were cut back, 8 bases at V and 4 bases at J, with 16 bases in the middle. This CDR3 is 14 amino acids long. The germline V gene has CDR1 KGHDR and CDR2 SFDVKD. The CDR3, as DNA: TGTGCCACCATAAGAGGGGGGGCCCCCACTGAAGCTTTCTTT. This sequence encodes CATIRGGAPTEAFF.

V is TRBV12-3 or TRBV12-4 and J is TRBJ2-1, with D unresolved. V lost 7 bases to trimming and J lost 10 bases, with 11 bases between them. CDR3 length: 11 amino acids. This chain's CDR3 is CASTNLLEQFF. CDR3 nucleotide sequence: TGTGCCAGCACAAATCTACTCGAGCAGTTCTTC.